These 27 T cell receptor beta chains came from one sample sequenced in a study of T cells in Graves' hyperthyroidism and ophthalmopathy. Amplification of TCR beta CDR3 regions used RNA as the template. The TCR CDR3 first-round RT-PCR relied on the HTBI primer set. Using its own MiXCR run on the multiplex PCR reads, TCRdb lists one record per CDR3 protein. The profile shows a few hundred thousand distinct CDR3 sequences, roughly 20% of them singletons. Sequencing input: blood. The source is a man between 18 and 35 years old with Graves' hyperthyroidism.

The table lists this clonotype with many counts. V usage is TRBV6-5 and J usage is TRBJ2-6; no firm D call. Trimming left V 0 bases short and J 3 bases short, with 3 bases between. CDR3 length: 14 residues. CDR1 and CDR2 (germline): MNHEY, SVGAGI. This CDR3 is CASSYSGGANVLTF. In DNA, the CDR3 is TGTGCCAGCAGTTACTCAGGTGGGGCCAACGTCCTGACTTTC.

This clonotype has ten or more counts. The chain recombines TRBV30 with TRBJ1-1; D is unclear. Germline CDR1 and CDR2: GTSNPN and SVGIG (reference sequence). Trimming left V 6 bases short and J 1 base short, with 21 bases between. The length of the CDR3 is 16 residues. CDR3 nucleotide sequence: TGTGCCTGTACGCCTATACCTGTCGGGAAGAACACTGAAGCTTTCTTT. This translates into CACTPIPVGKNTEAFF.

Ten or more counts support this clonotype. This chain connects TRBV2 to TRBJ2-5; TRBD1 aligns across 7 bases. CDR3 size: 15 residues. The V gene's germline CDR1 is SNHLY and CDR2 FYNNEI. Germline trimming cut 6 bases from V and 2 bases from J; bases unmatched to any gene: 9. The CDR3 coding sequence is TGTGCCAGCAGGATTGGGACAGTTAGTCAAGAGACCCAGTACTTC. Its translation is CASRIGTVSQETQYF.

The table lists this clonotype with a few counts. V and J are TRBV20-1 and TRBJ2-1; the D gene is possibly TRBD2 (6 bases). V shed 3 bases and J shed 4 bases, with 13 bases lying between them. CDR3 size: 14 residues. The V gene's germline CDR1 is DFQATT and CDR2 SNEGSKA (reference sequence). CDR3 sequence: CSASAGEVYNEQFF. As DNA, the CDR3 is TGCAGTGCTAGTGCCGGGGAGGTTTACAATGAGCAGTTCTTC.

As for this clonotype: Mismatch with germline at one junction end may stem from a read error. The CDR3 nucleotides are TGTGCCTGCAGTTTTGGCTCTTGGGGCTATGGCTACACCTTC. As protein: CACSFGSWGYGYTF. This chain joins TRBV28 and TRBJ1-2; D not resolved. The germline gives CDR1 MDHEN, CDR2 SYDVKM. This CDR3 contains 14 residues.

This clonotype came up a few times. The chain carries TRBV2 and TRBJ1-2, with 9 positions matching TRBD1. CDR3 size: 15 residues. The germline V gene has CDR1 SNHLY and CDR2 FYNNEI. Unmatched junction bases numbered 13, after V lost 8 bases and J lost 6 bases. CDR3 DNA: TGTGCCAGCTCCCGAGGGGGGACAGGGCGCGATGGCTACACCTTC. It is translated as CASSRGGTGRDGYTF.

This clonotype was picked up many times. The V gene is TRBV6-5, the J gene TRBJ1-2; D is unclear. Germline V gene data show CDR1 as MNHEY and CDR2 as SVGAGI. V dropped 1 base and J dropped 4 bases, with 10 bases sitting between them. This CDR3 is 14 amino acids long. The CDR3 spells CASSYLGSGYGYTF. CDR3 bases: TGTGCCAGCAGTTACTTGGGGTCTGGCTATGGCTACACCTTC.

At least ten counts were recorded for this clonotype. This rearrangement joins TRBV5-1 to TRBJ1-1; TRBD1 is a possible D gene (5 bases). Germline CDR1 reads SGHRS; CDR2 reads YFSETQ. The V and J ends lost 3 bases and 6 bases respectively, with 9 bases between them. There are 12 residues in the CDR3. The CDR3 bases are TGCGCCAGCAGCTCAGACAGACCTGAAGCTTTCTTT. Translating it yields CASSSDRPEAFF.

The rearrangement links TRBV6-2 or TRBV6-3 to TRBJ1-2, with 10 bases fitting TRBD1. The V gene's germline CDR1 is MNHEY and CDR2 SVGEGT. V gave up 2 bases and J gave up 5 bases; unmatched junction bases: 11. The CDR3 spans 17 residues. CDR3 in amino acids: CASSYRPSGGQGYGYTF. In nucleotides, the CDR3 is TGTGCCAGCAGTTACAGGCCTAGCGGGGGACAGGGGTATGGCTACACCTTC.

The chain recombines TRBV20-1 with TRBJ1-2; D call uncertain. The length of the CDR3 is 11 residues. Germline-derived CDR1 and CDR2 are DFQATT and SNEGSKA (reference sequence). DNA of the CDR3: TGCAGCCCGGAGACACTCTATGGCTACACCTTC. Protein sequence: CSPETLYGYTF.

The chain recombines TRBV6-1 with TRBJ1-2, with a weak D call TRBD1 (5 bases). Trimming shortened V by 6 bases and J by 8 bases, and 16 bases separated the two germline ends. Germline CDR1 MNHNS, CDR2 SASEGT. The CDR3 sequence is 13 residues long. As DNA, the CDR3 is TGTGCCAGCAGATCACAAGGGGTCGGAGGCTACACCTTC. Protein product: CASRSQGVGGYTF.

The sample holds many counts of this clonotype. The gene calls are TRBV7-8 and TRBJ2-2, with D maybe TRBD2 (5 bases). This CDR3 region has 15 residues. Germline-derived CDR1 and CDR2 are SGHVS and FQNEAQ. V lost 5 bases and J lost 4, with 14 bases in between. The CDR3 loop reads CASSPRTAGTGELFF. The DNA for the CDR3 is TGTGCCAGCAGCCCCCGGACGGCGGGCACCGGGGAGCTGTTTTTT.

This clonotype was detected ten times or more. The rearrangement uses TRBV6-2 or TRBV6-3 and TRBJ2-7; D may correspond to TRBD1 or TRBD2 (5 bases each). There are 13 residues in the CDR3. Germline CDR1 reads MNHEY; CDR2 reads SVGEGT. Trimming removed 10 bases from V and 6 bases from J, with 19 bases in between. CDR3 region: CATSGTLVGEQYF. In nucleotides, the CDR3 is TGTGCCACCTCAGGGACCCTCGTTGGCGAGCAGTACTTC.

Remarks on this clonotype: A single base separates this from a much larger clone, so it may be a read error. V is TRBV30 and J is TRBJ2-2; D perhaps matches TRBD2 (5 bases). The CDR3 spans 13 residues. The germline gives CDR1 GTSNPN, CDR2 SVGIG (reference sequence). The CDR3 DNA follows: TGTGCCTGGAGTGACTACGGCACCGGGGAGCCGTTTTTT. This encodes CAWSDYGTGEPFF. Drawing the rest from reference TRBV30 and TRBJ2-2, the complete variable domain is SQTIHQWPATLVQPVGSPLSLECTVEGTSNPNLYWYRQAAGRGLQLLFYSVGIGQISSEVPQNLSASRPQDRQFILSSKKLLLSDSGFYLCAWSDYGTGEPFFGEGSRLTVL.

This clonotype appeared many times. The chain is built from TRBV6-2 or TRBV6-3 and TRBJ1-5; perhaps TRBD1 as D (6 bases). Trimming removed 6 bases from V and 0 bases from J, with 15 bases in between. The germline V gene encodes CDR1 MNHEY and CDR2 SVGEGT. The CDR3 runs to 16 residues. The chain's CDR3 is CASSHVAGDSNQPQHF. For the CDR3, the DNA is TGTGCCAGCAGCCATGTGGCAGGGGATAGCAATCAGCCCCAGCATTTT.

The V call is TRBV3-1, the J call TRBJ1-2; unclear D gene. Germline CDR1 LGHDT, CDR2 YNNKEL (reference sequence). The V end lost 0 bases, the J end lost 8 bases, and 7 bases lay between the germline ends. The length of the CDR3 is 12 residues. As DNA, the CDR3 is TGTGCCAGCAGCCAAGAACGCCGGGGCTACACCTTC. This codes for CASSQERRGYTF.

About this clonotype: Sequence at one end of the junction differs from germline and may be a read error. The chain links TRBV19 to TRBJ2-7; D perhaps matches TRBD1 (6 bases). Germline assignment: CDR1 LNHDA and CDR2 SQIVND (reference sequence). The CDR3 length is 15 residues. The CDR3 is CASSIAAGVPYEQDF. CDR3 DNA: TGTGCCAGTAGTATAGCGGCAGGGGTTCCCTACGAGCAGGACTTC.

This chain uses TRBV4-1 with TRBJ2-6; 7 bases agree with TRBD2. J was trimmed by 0 bases and V by 4 bases; bases with no gene match: 9. The CDR3 consists of 18 residues. Germline-derived CDR1 and CDR2 are MGHRA and YSYEKL. The CDR3 bases are TGCGCCAGCAGCCTTATTGCGGGGGTGAGCTCTGGGGCCAACGTCCTGACTTTC. Protein sequence: CASSLIAGVSSGANVLTF.

The table lists this clonotype with many counts. V is TRBV6-1 and J is TRBJ1-3, with a possible D match to TRBD1 (5 bases). V was clipped by 6 bases and J by 0 bases, with 12 bases between them. Germline V CDR1 and CDR2: MNHNS, SASEGT. There are 15 residues in the CDR3. The CDR3 region is CASRLGTNSGNTIYF. The CDR3 bases are TGTGCCAGCAGACTTGGGACCAACTCTGGAAACACCATATATTTT.

The chain carries TRBV6-5 and TRBJ1-2; 7 nucleotides line up with TRBD1. This CDR3 has 15 residues. Trimming cost V 4 bases and J 4 bases; bases outside gene matches: 9. CDR1 MNHEY and CDR2 SVGAGI come from the germline V gene. The CDR3 bases are TGTGCCAGCAGTTCCCTCCGGGACAGAATCTATGGCTACACCTTC. As protein: CASSSLRDRIYGYTF.

The V gene is TRBV7-8, the J gene TRBJ1-2, with TRBD1 matching over 7 bases. Germline lookup yields CDR1 SGHVS and CDR2 FQNEAQ. Trimming at V came to 5 bases and at J to 4 bases, leaving 7 bases not matched to a gene. There are 14 residues in the CDR3. The CDR3 DNA reads as TGTGCCAGCAGCAGCCGGGACAGTGGCTATGGCTACACCTTC. This codes for CASSSRDSGYGYTF. Variable domain in full (rest from reference TRBV7-8 and TRBJ1-2): GAGVSQSPRYKVAKRGQDVALRCDPISGHVSLFWYQQALGQGPEFLTYFQNEAQLDKSGLPSDRFFAERPEGSVSTLKIQRTQQEDSAVYLCASSSRDSGYGYTFGSGTRLTVV.

The CDR3 spells CASSPTGRIGELFF. The CDR3 region has the DNA TGTGCCAGCTCACCCACAGGGAGGATCGGGGAGCTGTTTTTT. J is TRBJ2-2 and V is TRBV18; tentatively, D is TRBD1 or TRBD2 (6 bases each). This CDR3 has 14 residues. Trimming removed 3 bases at V and 7 bases at J, with 12 bases between. The germline CDR1 and CDR2 sequences are KGHSH and LQKENI.

A word on this clonotype: A junction boundary mismatches the germline segment, possibly from a read error. J is TRBJ2-7 and V is TRBV20-1; D is ambiguous. There are 10 residues in the CDR3. Germline-derived CDR1 and CDR2 are DFQATT and SNEGSKA (reference sequence). CDR3 sequence reads: CSATGTQKDF. For the CDR3, the DNA is TGCAGTGCTACAGGCACGCAAAAAGACTTC.

At least ten counts were recorded for this clonotype. The rearrangement links TRBV30 to TRBJ1-2; D unresolved. V was cut by 0 bases and J by 6 bases, with 17 bases left in between. Germline V gene data show CDR1 as GTSNPN and CDR2 as SVGIG (reference sequence). This CDR3 has 15 amino acids. The CDR3 protein is CAWSVLGASTDGYTF. The CDR3 DNA is TGTGCCTGGAGTGTACTGGGAGCGTCGACGGATGGCTACACCTTC.

This clonotype was picked up a small number of times. The rearrangement uses TRBV7-2 and TRBJ2-5; tentative D call: TRBD2 (6 bases). V lost 3 bases and J 5 bases, leaving 13 bases between the germline ends. The CDR3 spans 14 residues. Germline loops: CDR1 SGHTA, CDR2 FQGNSA. CDR3 residues: CASSLTRWSETQYF. The CDR3 DNA follows: TGTGCCAGCAGCTTGACTAGGTGGTCGGAGACCCAGTACTTC.

The sample holds a few counts of this clonotype. V usage is TRBV13 and J usage is TRBJ2-5; 11 bases fit TRBD2. The germline V gene encodes CDR1 PRHDT and CDR2 FYEKMQ (reference sequence). The ends lost 5 bases at V and 3 bases at J; junction bases unmatched: 8. The CDR3 length is 16 residues. The CDR3 DNA follows: TGTGCCAGCAGCAACACTAGCGGGGGTGTTGAAGAGACCCAGTACTTC. It codes for CASSNTSGGVEETQYF. Together with reference TRBV13 and TRBJ2-5, the CDR3 gives the full variable domain: AAGVIQSPRHLIKEKRETATLKCYPIPRHDTVYWYQQGPGQDPQFLISFYEKMQSDKGSIPDRFSAQQFSDYHSELNMSSLELGDSALYFCASSNTSGGVEETQYFGPGTRLLVL.

With regard to this clonotype: This may be a read error, as it is one base from a much larger clone. V is TRBV12-3 or TRBV12-4 and J is TRBJ1-3; perhaps TRBD1 as D (5 bases). The CDR3 sequence is 14 residues long. The V end was cut by 3 bases, the J end by 4 bases, with 10 bases between. CDR3 sequence reads: CASSFQGTGNTIYF. CDR3 coding DNA: TGTGCCAGCAGTTTTCAGGGAACCGGAAACACCATATATTTT.